Below, 12 T cell receptor beta chains from the same sample are listed, as sequenced in a study of shared clonotypes between healthy human individuals. Measured with immunoSEQ multiplex PCR; TCRdb has only the in-frame clones, and not every one. Of about a million clones listed, 60% to 85% were seen once; the top ten hold 0.89%. Sequences were obtained from memory CD4+ T cells from PBMCs. Indicated subset: CD45RA-negative fraction. Source of these receptors: a man between 18 and 35 years old in good health. Some clones in this sample may be carry-over from other donors' samples.

The V and J genes are TRBV5-1 and TRBJ2-7; 9 bases fit TRBD2. The CDR3 is 15 residues long. The germline V gene encodes CDR1 SGHRS and CDR2 YFSETQ. J lost 1 base, V lost 4 bases, and 6 bases had no gene match. CDR3 nucleotide sequence: TGCGCCAGCAGCCCGACTAGCGGATATTCCTACGAGCAGTACTTC. Residues: CASSPTSGYSYEQYF.

The rearrangement links TRBV9 to TRBJ2-7, with TRBD1 as a possible D gene (8 bases). The CDR3 has 17 amino acids. CDR1 is SGDLS and CDR2 is YYNGEE in the germline V gene. V dropped 4 bases and J dropped 5 bases, with 25 bases sitting between them. In nucleotides, the CDR3 is TGTGCCAGCAGCTCCCACGGGGAGGGACAGGAGTGGGACGAGCAGTACTTC. Residues: CASSSHGEGQEWDEQYF.

The genes are TRBV9 and TRBJ2-2; 7 bases line up with TRBD2. With 4 bases clipped from V and 1 base from J, the junction kept 13 bases outside the gene matches. The CDR3 spans 18 residues. In germline, CDR1 is SGDLS, CDR2 YYNGEE. The CDR3 DNA is TGTGCCAGCAGCCCACAACCCGAGCAGCGGGGGAACACCGGGGAGCTGTTTTTT. Protein sequence: CASSPQPEQRGNTGELFF.

The chain couples TRBV5-1 to TRBJ1-5; D may be TRBD1 (5 bases). Germline CDR1 reads SGHRS; CDR2 reads YFSETQ. V was clipped by 4 bases and J by 1 base, with 12 bases between them. This CDR3 contains 15 residues. CDR3 in DNA: TGCGCCAGCAGCCCCCCGGGACCGAGCAATCAGCCCCAGCATTTT. As protein: CASSPPGPSNQPQHF.

This clone was found once. V gene TRBV2 combines with J gene TRBJ2-7; D is ambiguous. The V end lost 6 bases, the J end lost 2 bases, and 5 bases lay between the germline ends. Looked up from germline, CDR1 is SNHLY and CDR2 is FYNNEI. This CDR3 spans 11 amino acids. As DNA, the CDR3 is TGTGCCAGCAGGGGGACCTACGAGCAGTACTTC. Translated: CASRGTYEQYF.

This clone was seen a few times. The chain employs TRBV27 and TRBJ2-2; D not resolved. Germline V gives CDR1 MNHEY, CDR2 SMNVEV (reference sequence). Trimming removed 6 bases from V and 6 bases from J, with 8 bases in between. The CDR3 loop spans 12 amino acids. CDR3 sequence: CASRRRAGELFF. For the CDR3, the DNA is TGTGCCAGCAGGCGCCGCGCCGGGGAGCTGTTTTTT.

To note about this clone: A much larger clone sits a single nucleotide away, making a read error possible. The V call is TRBV7-9, the J call TRBJ1-2, with D possibly TRBD1 on 6 matching bases. Trimming took off 0 bases at V and 3 bases at J, with 8 bases between the two ends. The CDR3 length is 14 residues. Germline CDR1 reads SEHNR; CDR2 reads FQNEAQ (reference sequence). CDR3 loop: CASSLATGHYGYTF. CDR3 coding DNA: TGTGCCAGCAGCTTAGCTACAGGGCACTATGGCTACACCTTC.

This sequence joins TRBV15 and TRBJ1-2, with a weak D call TRBD1 (5 bases). CDR1 is LNHNV and CDR2 is YYDKDF in the germline V gene (reference sequence). The CDR3 runs 13 residues. DNA for the CDR3: TGTGTCAGGGTTGGTTGGGGGGACTATGGCTACACCTTC. This gives the protein CVRVGWGDYGYTF. Using reference TRBV15 and TRBJ1-2 for the parts outside the CDR3, the full variable domain is DAMVIQNPRYQVTQFGKPVTLSCSQTLNHNVMYWYQQKSSQAPKLLFHYYDKDFNNEADTPDNFQSRRPNTSFCFLDIRSPGLGDTAMYLCVRVGWGDYGYTFGSGTRLTVV.

This chain joins TRBV5-1 and TRBJ2-3; D not resolved. Trimming took off 0 bases at V and 4 bases at J, with 15 bases between the two ends. CDR1 SGHRS and CDR2 YFSETQ come from the germline V gene. The CDR3 extends over 16 amino acids. For the CDR3, the DNA is TGCGCCAGCAGCTTGGGCTTAGAGCAGGTCGCAGATACGCAGTATTTT. Translation gives CASSLGLEQVADTQYF.

The rearrangement uses TRBV10-1 and TRBJ2-7, with D unresolved. The length of the CDR3 is 12 residues. Trimming pared 8 bases from V and 6 bases from J, leaving 14 bases between. CDR1 and CDR2 from the germline V gene are WNHNN and SYGVQD (reference sequence). This chain's CDR3 is CASEKPLAEQYF. The CDR3 DNA reads as TGCGCCAGCGAGAAACCCCTCGCCGAGCAGTACTTC.

Here the CDR3 DNA reads TGTGCCAGCAACTCCCGTAGGGGAGGGGGTAACGGCAGCTCCTACAATGAGCAGTTCTTC. Residues: CASNSRRGGGNGSSYNEQFF. This rearrangement joins TRBV27 to TRBJ2-1; a weak D match, TRBD2 (7 bases). The CDR3 covers 20 residues. Germline V gives CDR1 MNHEY, CDR2 SMNVEV (reference sequence). Trimming took off 7 bases at V and 0 bases at J, with 28 bases between the two ends.

The chain employs TRBV9 and TRBJ2-3; 10 bases agree with TRBD2. J lost 1 base, V lost 4 bases, and 6 bases had no gene match. The CDR3 covers 16 residues. Germline CDR1 is SGDLS and CDR2 is YYNGEE. The CDR3 protein is CASSPQAGGRTDTQYF. DNA of the CDR3: TGTGCCAGCAGCCCACAAGCGGGAGGGCGCACAGATACGCAGTATTTT. The variable domain in full, with the rest retrieved from reference TRBV9 and TRBJ2-3, is DSGVTQTPKHLITATGQRVTLRCSPRSGDLSVYWYQQSLDQGLQFLIQYYNGEERAKGNILERFSAQQFPDLHSELNLSSLELGDSALYFCASSPQAGGRTDTQYFGPGTRLTVL.